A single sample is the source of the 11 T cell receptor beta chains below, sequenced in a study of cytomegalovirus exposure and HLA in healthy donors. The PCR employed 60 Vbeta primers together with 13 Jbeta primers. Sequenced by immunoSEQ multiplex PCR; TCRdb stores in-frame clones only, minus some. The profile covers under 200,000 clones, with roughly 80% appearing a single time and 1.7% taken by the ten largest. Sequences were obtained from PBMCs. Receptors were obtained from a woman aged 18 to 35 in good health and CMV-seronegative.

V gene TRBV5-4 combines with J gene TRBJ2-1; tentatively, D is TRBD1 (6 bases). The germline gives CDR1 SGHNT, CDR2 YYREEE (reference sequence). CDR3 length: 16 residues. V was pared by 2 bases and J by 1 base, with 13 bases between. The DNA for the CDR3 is TGTGCCAGCAGCTTACCCCAGGGGTTGTCCTACAATGAGCAGTTCTTC. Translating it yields CASSLPQGLSYNEQFF.

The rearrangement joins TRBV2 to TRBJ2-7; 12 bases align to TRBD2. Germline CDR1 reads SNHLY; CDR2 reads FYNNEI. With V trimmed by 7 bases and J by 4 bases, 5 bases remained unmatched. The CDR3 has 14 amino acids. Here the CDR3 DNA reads TGTGCCAGCACCGGACTAGCGGGACCTTACGAGCAGTACTTC. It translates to CASTGLAGPYEQYF.

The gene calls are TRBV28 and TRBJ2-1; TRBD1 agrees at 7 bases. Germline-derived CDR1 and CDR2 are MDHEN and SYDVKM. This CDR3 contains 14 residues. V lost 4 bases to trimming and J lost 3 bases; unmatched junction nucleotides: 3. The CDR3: CASSSGQYYNEQFF. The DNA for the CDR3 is TGTGCCAGCAGTTCGGGACAGTACTACAATGAGCAGTTCTTC. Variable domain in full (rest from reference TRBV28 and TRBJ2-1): DVKVTQSSRYLVKRTGEKVFLECVQDMDHENMFWYRQDPGLGLRLIYFSYDVKMKEKGDIPEGYSVSREKKERFSLILESASTNQTSMYLCASSSGQYYNEQFFGPGTRLTVL.

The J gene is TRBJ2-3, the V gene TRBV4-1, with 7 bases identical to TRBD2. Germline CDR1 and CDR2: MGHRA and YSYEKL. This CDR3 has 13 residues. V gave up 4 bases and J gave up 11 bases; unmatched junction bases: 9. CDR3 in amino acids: CASSRAGDNGQYF. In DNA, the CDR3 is TGCGCCAGCAGCCGTGCGGGAGATAATGGGCAGTATTTT.

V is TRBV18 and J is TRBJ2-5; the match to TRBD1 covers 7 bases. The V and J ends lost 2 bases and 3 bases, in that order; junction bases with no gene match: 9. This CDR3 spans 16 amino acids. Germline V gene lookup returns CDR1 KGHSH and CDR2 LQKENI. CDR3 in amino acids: CASSPLPGQTKETQYF. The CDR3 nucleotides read TGTGCCAGCTCACCATTGCCGGGACAGACAAAAGAGACCCAGTACTTC.

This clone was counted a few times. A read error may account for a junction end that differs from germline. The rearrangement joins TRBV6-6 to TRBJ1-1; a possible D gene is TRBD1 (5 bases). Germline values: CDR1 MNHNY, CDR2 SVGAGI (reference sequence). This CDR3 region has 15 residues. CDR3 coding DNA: TGTGCCAGCATCCCATTTGAGACAGCGAACTCTGAAGCTTTCTTT. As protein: CASIPFETANSEAFF.

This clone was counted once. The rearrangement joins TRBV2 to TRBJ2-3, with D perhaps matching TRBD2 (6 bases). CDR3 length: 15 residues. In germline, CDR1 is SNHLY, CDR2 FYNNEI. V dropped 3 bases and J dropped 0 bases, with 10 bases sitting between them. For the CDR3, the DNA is TGTGCCAGCAGTGATTCCGGGACTAGCACAGATACGCAGTATTTT. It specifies CASSDSGTSTDTQYF.

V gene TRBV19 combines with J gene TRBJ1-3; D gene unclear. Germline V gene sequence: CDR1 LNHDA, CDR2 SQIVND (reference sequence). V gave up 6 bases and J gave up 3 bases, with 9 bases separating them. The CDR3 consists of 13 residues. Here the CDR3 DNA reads TGTGCCAGTAGGCCAGTTCTTGGAAACACCATATATTTT. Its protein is CASRPVLGNTIYF. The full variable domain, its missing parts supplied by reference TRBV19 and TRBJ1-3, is DGGITQSPKYLFRKEGQNVTLSCEQNLNHDAMYWYRQDPGQGLRLIYYSQIVNDFQKGDIAEGYSVSREKKESFPLTVTSAQKNPTAFYLCASRPVLGNTIYFGEGSWLTVV.

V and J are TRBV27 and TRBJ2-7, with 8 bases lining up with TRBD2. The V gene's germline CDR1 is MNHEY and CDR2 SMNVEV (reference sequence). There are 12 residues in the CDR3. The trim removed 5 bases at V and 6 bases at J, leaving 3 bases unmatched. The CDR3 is CASSPRGGEQYF. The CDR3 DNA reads TGTGCCAGCAGTCCTCGGGGGGGCGAGCAGTACTTC.

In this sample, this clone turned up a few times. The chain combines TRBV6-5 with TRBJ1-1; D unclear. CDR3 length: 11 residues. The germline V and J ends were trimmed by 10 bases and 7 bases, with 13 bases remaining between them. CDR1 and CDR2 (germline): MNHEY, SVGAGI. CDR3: CATLLGNEAFF. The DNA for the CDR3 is TGTGCCACCCTCCTGGGCAATGAAGCTTTCTTT.

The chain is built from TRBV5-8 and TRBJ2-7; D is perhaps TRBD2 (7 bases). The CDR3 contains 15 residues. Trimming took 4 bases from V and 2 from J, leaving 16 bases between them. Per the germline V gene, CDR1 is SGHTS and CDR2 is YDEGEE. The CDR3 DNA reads TGTGCCAGCAGCCGAGGGGGGGGCGGGACCTACGAGCAGTACTTC. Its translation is CASSRGGGGTYEQYF.